Here is one T cell receptor beta chain with its context. The antigen is undetermined. These data are taken from a study of cytomegalovirus exposure and HLA in healthy donors. The primer mix had 60 Vbeta and 13 Jbeta primers. Libraries were prepared by immunoSEQ multiplex PCR; TCRdb keeps only in-frame clonotypes and omits some of them. The repertoire has about 160,000 clones, around 80% of them found once; the top ten carry 1% to 1.5%. Study findings and constraints: The sole available immune exposure information was CMV serostatus.

This TCR was sampled from a boy aged 2 to 10 in good health and CMV-seronegative. Source material: PBMCs.

This CDR3 is CASSSSRGSGQETQYF. The CDR3 nucleotides read TGTGCCAGCAGCTCATCAAGGGGTAGCGGACAAGAGACCCAGTACTTC. The rearrangement joins TRBV14 to TRBJ2-5; a weak D match, TRBD2 (6 bases). Germline V CDR1 and CDR2: SGHDN, FVKESK. Trimming shortened V by 5 bases and J by 2 bases, and 18 bases separated the two germline ends. This CDR3 has 16 amino acids.